This T cell receptor (beta chain) was sequenced in a study of cytomegalovirus exposure and HLA in healthy donors. On this clone itself: Antigen: not known.

Overall study findings and caveats: Rarity characterized most TCR sequences, yet some public TCRs appeared in many donors. With DRB1 most and HLA-C fewest, TCR association rates differed between HLA loci in a later analysis. In an earlier analysis, most TCR beta V segments were productive about 87% or about 30% of the time.

The PCR used 60 Vbeta and 13 Jbeta primers. Produced via immunoSEQ multiplex PCR; TCRdb's table is partial and in-frame only. This table holds some 200,000 clones, approximately 85% found once. V shed 4 bases and J shed 1 base, with 14 bases lying between them. This CDR3 spans 15 amino acids. CDR1 is SGDLS and CDR2 is YYNGEE in the germline V gene. In nominal health when sampled, donors likely had unrecorded immune exposures nonetheless. Sequencing used PBMCs. This chain uses TRBV9 with TRBJ2-5, with D perhaps TRBD1 (7 bases). The receptor was derived from a girl under 18 in good health and CMV-seropositive. In DNA form, the CDR3 reads TGTGCCAGCAGCTCCCAGGGGGGTATCCAAGAGACCCAGTACTTC. Protein product: CASSSQGGIQETQYF.